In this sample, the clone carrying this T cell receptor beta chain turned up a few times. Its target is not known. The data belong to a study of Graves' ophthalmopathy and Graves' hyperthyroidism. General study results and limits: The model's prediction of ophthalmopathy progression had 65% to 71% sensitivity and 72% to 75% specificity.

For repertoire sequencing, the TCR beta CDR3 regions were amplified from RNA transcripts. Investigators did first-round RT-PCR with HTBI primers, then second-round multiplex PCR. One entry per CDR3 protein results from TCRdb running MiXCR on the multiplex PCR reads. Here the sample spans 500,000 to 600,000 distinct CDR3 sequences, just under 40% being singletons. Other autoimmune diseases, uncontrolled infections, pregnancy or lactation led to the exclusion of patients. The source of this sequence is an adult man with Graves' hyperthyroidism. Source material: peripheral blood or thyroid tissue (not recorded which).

CDR3 amino acids: CASSPGTGVFGGGYTF. The CDR3 DNA reads as TGTGCCAGCAGTCCAGGGACAGGGGTGTTCGGAGGCGGCTACACCTTC. V and J are TRBV27 and TRBJ1-2, with 10 bases fitting TRBD1. The trim removed 5 bases at V and 8 bases at J, leaving 14 bases unmatched. The CDR3 runs to 16 residues. Germline CDR1 and CDR2: MNHEY and SMNVEV (reference sequence).